This T cell receptor beta chain was documented in a study of Graves' ophthalmopathy and Graves' hyperthyroidism (dated 2018 in TCRdb). Background on the whole study: Peripheral blood samples were taken at the time of initial diagnosis, before any treatment was given. The study used TCR beta repertoire signatures to distinguish Graves' ophthalmopathy from Graves' hyperthyroidism and to predict progression to ophthalmopathy. In total, 135 blood samples were TCR-sequenced: around 42 ophthalmopathy, some 72 hyperthyroidism and some 17 hyperthyroidism-to-ophthalmopathy patients. To explore V-J signatures that distinguish ophthalmopathy from hyperthyroidism, a discovery set of 100 patients was enrolled, made up of 43 with ophthalmopathy and 55 to 65 with stable hyperthyroidism. An independent validation cohort comprised 18 to 20 hyperthyroidism patients and roughly 15 patients who later progressed from hyperthyroidism to ophthalmopathy. In five or six hyperthyroidism patients, T-cell repertoires of thyroid tissue and blood were compared. Following sample collection, hyperthyroidism patients were given methimazole at a starting dose of 30 mg daily, and ophthalmopathy patients were given high-dose intravenous methylprednisolone. The roughly 90 discovery patients were divided at random into training and test sets in a 7:3 ratio.

TCR beta CDR3 regions were amplified from RNA transcripts for repertoire sequencing. A first-round RT-PCR used HTBI primers with the Qiagen OneStep RT-PCR kit, followed by a second-round multiplex PCR, size selection and purification. Libraries were sequenced on an Illumina HiSeq2000 using paired-end 100 bp reads. In the source study's methods: SOAPnuke was used for read processing, and reads with adapters, uncalled bases, a mean Phred below 15, or no exact constant-primer or identifier match were discarded. High-quality paired reads were merged with COPE v1.2.5. Unique nucleotide sequences were defined as clonotypes and aligned to IMGT TRB V, D and J references using MiTCR v1.1. Analysis was restricted to V-J combinations with a frequency above 0.0001, which covered roughly 99% of repertoires. A TCR clonal expansion and chaos score per V-J combination was defined as the ratio of F50 clonal expansion to chaos observed in the TCRdist matrix. Welch's t-statistics and random forest were used to narrow the features down to 10 to 15 V-J combinations, which were then fed into a naive Bayes classifier. Thyroid-blood repertoire similarity was quantified with the Morisita-Horn index. TCRdb trimmed the raw reads at Q25, called clones with MiXCR and kept productive beta chains. Rows merge per CDR3 protein into single entries with the most common DNA and genes. The V and J calls and clone size come from TCRdb's table, not from the authors' own analysis. The sample has approximately 460,000 distinct CDR3 sequences on record, about an eighth of them singletons. The ten top clones hold roughly 9.8% of the sample.

Ophthalmopathy patients were characterized by moderately to severely active disease, a Clinical Activity Score of at least 3, a NOSPECS grade of at least 4, and a disease duration under 3 months. Anyone with other autoimmune diseases, uncontrolled infections, pregnancy or lactation was excluded from the study. Diagnosis was based on clinical symptoms, serum thyroxine, TRAb, thyroid ultrasound and orbital computed tomography. Using Ficoll-Paque density gradient centrifugation, PBMCs were isolated from 10 ml of fresh peripheral blood. Total RNA was extracted with Trizol reagent and quality-checked on an Agilent 2100 Bioanalyzer. The research as a whole found: Ophthalmopathy was separated from stable hyperthyroidism by the 13-signature model with about 88% sensitivity and just under 84% specificity in cross-validation and with 80%/75% in the test set. Sample size was not statistically predetermined, and group allocation was not concealed from the investigators. Most expanded thyroid clonotypes with frequency above 0.001 were also detected in blood, suggesting blood repertoires may reflect the thyroid immune response. In validation, the model predicted ophthalmopathy progression with about 64% sensitivity and roughly 78% specificity; fewer than 15 predicted patients were CT-confirmed with GO in a median of approximately six months.

Based on the germline V gene, the CDR1 and CDR2 sequences are SQVTM and ANQGSEA. Inclusive of the bounding cysteine and phenylalanine, the CDR3 is 10 residues long. Only CDR3 DNA remains: 30 bases, in frame from the first base. This clonotype was recorded at least ten times. No cognate antigen has been identified for it. At one end, the junction sequence differs from germline, possibly due to a read error. Sequencing was done on a sample of blood. The chain is assembled from TRBV29-1 and TRBJ2-4, with the D gene not confidently named. The TCR originated in a woman aged 25 to 45 with Graves' ophthalmopathy. Donor details come from another sample of the same person, matched by shared clones. The sequenced DNA is TGCAGCGTTGAAGAGGGCGGTGCCTTCTTC. Translated, it gives CSVEEGGAFF.